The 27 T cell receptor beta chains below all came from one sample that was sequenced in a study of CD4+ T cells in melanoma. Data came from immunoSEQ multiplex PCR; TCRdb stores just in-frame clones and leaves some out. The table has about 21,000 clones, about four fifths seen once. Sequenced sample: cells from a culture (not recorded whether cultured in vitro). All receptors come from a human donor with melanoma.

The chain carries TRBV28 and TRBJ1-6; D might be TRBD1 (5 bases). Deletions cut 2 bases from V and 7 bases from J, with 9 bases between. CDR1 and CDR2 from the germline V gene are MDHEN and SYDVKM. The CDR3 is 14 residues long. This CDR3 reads CASSLDSINSPLHF. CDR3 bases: TGTGCCAGCAGTTTAGACAGCATCAATTCACCCCTCCACTTT.

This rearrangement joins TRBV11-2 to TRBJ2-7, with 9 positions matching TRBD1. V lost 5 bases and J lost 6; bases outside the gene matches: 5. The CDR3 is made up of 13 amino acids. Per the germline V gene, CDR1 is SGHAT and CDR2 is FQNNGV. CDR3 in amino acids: CASSGGTGREQYF. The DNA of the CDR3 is TGTGCCAGCAGCGGGGGGACAGGGCGCGAGCAGTACTTC.

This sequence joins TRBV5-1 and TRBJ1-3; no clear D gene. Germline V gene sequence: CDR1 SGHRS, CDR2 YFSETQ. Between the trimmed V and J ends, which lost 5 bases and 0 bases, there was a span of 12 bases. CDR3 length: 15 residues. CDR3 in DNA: TGCGCCAGCAGAGACGACCGCGGCTCTGGAAACACCATATATTTT. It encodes CASRDDRGSGNTIYF.

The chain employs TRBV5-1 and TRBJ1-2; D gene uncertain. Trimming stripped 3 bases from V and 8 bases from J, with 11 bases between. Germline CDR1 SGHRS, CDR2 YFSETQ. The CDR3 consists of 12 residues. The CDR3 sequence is CASSSGVGGYTF. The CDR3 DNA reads TGCGCCAGCAGCTCGGGCGTGGGGGGCTACACCTTC.

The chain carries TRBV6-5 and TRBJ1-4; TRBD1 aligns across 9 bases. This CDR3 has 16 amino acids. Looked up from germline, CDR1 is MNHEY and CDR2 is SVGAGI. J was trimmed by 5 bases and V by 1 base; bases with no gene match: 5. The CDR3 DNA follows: TGTGCCAGCAGTTACTGGACTGGACAGGGGAATGAAAAACTGTTTTTT. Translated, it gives CASSYWTGQGNEKLFF.

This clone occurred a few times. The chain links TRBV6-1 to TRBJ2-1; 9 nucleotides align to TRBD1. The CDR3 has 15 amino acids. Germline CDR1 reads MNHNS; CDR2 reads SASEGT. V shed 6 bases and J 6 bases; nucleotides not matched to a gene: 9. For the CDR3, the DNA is TGTGCCAGCAGCGATACAGGGGGCTTGCGCAATGAGCAGTTCTTC. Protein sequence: CASSDTGGLRNEQFF.

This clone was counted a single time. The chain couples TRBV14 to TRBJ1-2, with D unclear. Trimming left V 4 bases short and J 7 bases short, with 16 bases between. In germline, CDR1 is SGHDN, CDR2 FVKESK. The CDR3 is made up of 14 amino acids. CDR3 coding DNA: TGTGCCAGCAGCCGCAACATTGTTAGTGGTGGCTACACCTTC. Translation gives CASSRNIVSGGYTF.

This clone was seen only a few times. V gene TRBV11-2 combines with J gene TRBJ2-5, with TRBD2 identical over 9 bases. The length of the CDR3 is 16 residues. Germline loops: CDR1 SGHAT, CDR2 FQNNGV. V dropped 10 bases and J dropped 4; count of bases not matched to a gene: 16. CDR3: CATQRGASGDGETQYF. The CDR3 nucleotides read TGTGCCACCCAGCGGGGGGCGAGCGGGGATGGAGAGACCCAGTACTTC.

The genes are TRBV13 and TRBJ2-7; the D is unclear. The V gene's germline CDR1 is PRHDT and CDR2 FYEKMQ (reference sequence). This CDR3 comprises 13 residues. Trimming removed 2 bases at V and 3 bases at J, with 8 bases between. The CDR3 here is CASSLYSGYEQYF. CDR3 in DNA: TGTGCCAGCAGCTTATATAGTGGCTACGAGCAGTACTTC.

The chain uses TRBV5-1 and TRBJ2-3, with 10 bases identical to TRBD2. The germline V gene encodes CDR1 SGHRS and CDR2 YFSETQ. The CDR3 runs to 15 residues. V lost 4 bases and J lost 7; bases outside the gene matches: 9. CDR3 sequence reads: CASSPQAGGVNTQYF. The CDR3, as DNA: TGCGCCAGCAGCCCACAAGCGGGGGGGGTAAATACGCAGTATTTT.

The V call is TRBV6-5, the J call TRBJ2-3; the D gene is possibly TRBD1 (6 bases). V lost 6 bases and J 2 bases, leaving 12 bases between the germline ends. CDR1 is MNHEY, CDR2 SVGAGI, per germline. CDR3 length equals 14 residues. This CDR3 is CASSLRGSTDTQYF. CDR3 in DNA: TGTGCCAGCAGCCTCAGGGGTTCCACAGATACGCAGTATTTT.

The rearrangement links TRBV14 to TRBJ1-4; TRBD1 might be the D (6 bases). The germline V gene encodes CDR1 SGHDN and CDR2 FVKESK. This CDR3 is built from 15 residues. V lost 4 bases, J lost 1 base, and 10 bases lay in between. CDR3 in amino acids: CASSPQGITNEKLFF. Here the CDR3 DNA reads TGTGCCAGCAGCCCACAGGGCATAACTAATGAAAAACTGTTTTTT. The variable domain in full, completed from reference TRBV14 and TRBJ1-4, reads EAGVTQFPSHSVIEKGQTVTLRCDPISGHDNLYWYRRVMGKEIKFLLHFVKESKQDESGMPNNRFLAERTGGTYSTLKVQPAELEDSGVYFCASSPQGITNEKLFFGSGTQLSVL.

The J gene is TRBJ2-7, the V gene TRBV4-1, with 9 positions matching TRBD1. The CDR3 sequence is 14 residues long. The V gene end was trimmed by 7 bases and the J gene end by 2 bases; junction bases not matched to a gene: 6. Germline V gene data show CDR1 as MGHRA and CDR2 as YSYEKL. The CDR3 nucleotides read TGCGCCAGCACCTTGGGACAGGGCCCCTACGAGCAGTACTTC. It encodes CASTLGQGPYEQYF.

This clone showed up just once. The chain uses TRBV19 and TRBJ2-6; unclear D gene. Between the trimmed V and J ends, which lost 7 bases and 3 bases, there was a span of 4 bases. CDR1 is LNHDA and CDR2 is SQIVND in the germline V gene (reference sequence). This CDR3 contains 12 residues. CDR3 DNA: TGTGCCAGTACTAATGGGGCCAACGTCCTGACTTTC. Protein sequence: CASTNGANVLTF.

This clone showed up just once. CDR3 bases: TGTGCCAGCTCACCAGGGATCGAGCAGTACTTC. Encoded protein: CASSPGIEQYF. The chain uses TRBV18 and TRBJ2-7; unclear D gene. Between the trimmed V and J ends, which lost 2 bases and 6 bases, there was a span of 5 bases. The CDR3 contains 11 residues. CDR1 and CDR2 (germline): KGHSH, LQKENI.

The CDR3 loop reads CASSQELAGGYEQYF. The DNA for the CDR3 is TGTGCCAGCAGCCAAGAGCTAGCGGGGGGCTACGAGCAGTACTTC. The genes are TRBV14 and TRBJ2-7, with 11 bases aligning to TRBD2. The CDR3 covers 15 residues. Germline trimming cut 0 bases from V and 3 bases from J; bases unmatched to any gene: 1. CDR1 SGHDN and CDR2 FVKESK come from the germline V gene. The whole variable domain, remainder taken from reference TRBV14 and TRBJ2-7, is EAGVTQFPSHSVIEKGQTVTLRCDPISGHDNLYWYRRVMGKEIKFLLHFVKESKQDESGMPNNRFLAERTGGTYSTLKVQPAELEDSGVYFCASSQELAGGYEQYFGPGTRLTVT.

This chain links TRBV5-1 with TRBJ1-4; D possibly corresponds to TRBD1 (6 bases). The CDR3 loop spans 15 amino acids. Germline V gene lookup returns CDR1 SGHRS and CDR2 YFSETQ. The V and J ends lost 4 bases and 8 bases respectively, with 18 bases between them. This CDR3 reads CASSPGALGLEKLFF. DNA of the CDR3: TGCGCCAGCAGCCCAGGGGCTCTCGGTTTAGAAAAACTGTTTTTT.

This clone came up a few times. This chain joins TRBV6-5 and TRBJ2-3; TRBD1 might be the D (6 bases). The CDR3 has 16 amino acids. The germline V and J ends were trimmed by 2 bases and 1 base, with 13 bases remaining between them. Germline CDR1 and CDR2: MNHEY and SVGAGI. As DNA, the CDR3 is TGTGCCAGCAGTTACCAAGGGGGAACCGGCACAGATACGCAGTATTTT. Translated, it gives CASSYQGGTGTDTQYF.

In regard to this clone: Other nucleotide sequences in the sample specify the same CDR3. CDR3 sequence: CASSPTGLQETQYF. The CDR3 coding sequence is TGTGCCAGCAGCCCAACAGGGCTCCAAGAGACCCAGTACTTC. The chain has TRBV7-3 and TRBJ2-5; D possibly corresponds to TRBD1 (6 bases). The ends were cut back, 5 bases at V and 1 base at J, with 11 bases in the middle. The CDR3 consists of 14 residues. Germline CDR1 reads SGHTA; CDR2 reads FQGTGA.

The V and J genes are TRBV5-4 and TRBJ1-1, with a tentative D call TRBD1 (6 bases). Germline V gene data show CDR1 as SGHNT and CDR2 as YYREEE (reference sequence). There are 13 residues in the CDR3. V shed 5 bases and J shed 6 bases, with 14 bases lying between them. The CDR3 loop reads CASRDPGEAEAFF. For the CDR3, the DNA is TGTGCCAGCAGAGATCCAGGGGAGGCTGAAGCTTTCTTT. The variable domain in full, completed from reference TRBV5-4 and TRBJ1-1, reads ETGVTQSPTHLIKTRGQQVTLRCSSQSGHNTVSWYQQALGQGPQFIFQYYREEENGRGNFPPRFSGLQFPNYSSELNVNALELDDSALYLCASRDPGEAEAFFGQGTRLTVV.

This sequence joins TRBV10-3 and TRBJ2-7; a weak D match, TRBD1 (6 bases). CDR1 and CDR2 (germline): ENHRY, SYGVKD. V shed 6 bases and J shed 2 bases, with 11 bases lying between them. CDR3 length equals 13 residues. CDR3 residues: CAIRTTGTYEQYF. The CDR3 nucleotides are TGTGCCATCAGGACGACAGGCACCTACGAGCAGTACTTC.

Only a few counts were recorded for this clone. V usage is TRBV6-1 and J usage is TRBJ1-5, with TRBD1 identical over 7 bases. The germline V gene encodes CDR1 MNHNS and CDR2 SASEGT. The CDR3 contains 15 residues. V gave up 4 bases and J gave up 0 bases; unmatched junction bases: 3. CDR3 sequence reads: CASSGGQVSNQPQHF. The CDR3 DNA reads TGTGCCAGCAGTGGAGGACAGGTTAGCAATCAGCCCCAGCATTTT.

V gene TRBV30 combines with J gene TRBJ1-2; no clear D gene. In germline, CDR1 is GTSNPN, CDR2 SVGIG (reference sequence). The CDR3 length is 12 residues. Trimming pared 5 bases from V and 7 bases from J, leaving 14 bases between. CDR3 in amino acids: CAWELRVRGYTF. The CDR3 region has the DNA TGTGCCTGGGAGTTAAGGGTCCGTGGCTACACCTTC.

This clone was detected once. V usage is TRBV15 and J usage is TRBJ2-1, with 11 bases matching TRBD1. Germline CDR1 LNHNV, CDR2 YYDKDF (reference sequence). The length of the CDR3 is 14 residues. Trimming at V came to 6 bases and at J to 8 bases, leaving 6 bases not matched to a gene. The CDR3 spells CATRRGQGGHEQFF. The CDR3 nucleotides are TGTGCCACCAGAAGGGGACAGGGGGGACATGAGCAGTTCTTC.

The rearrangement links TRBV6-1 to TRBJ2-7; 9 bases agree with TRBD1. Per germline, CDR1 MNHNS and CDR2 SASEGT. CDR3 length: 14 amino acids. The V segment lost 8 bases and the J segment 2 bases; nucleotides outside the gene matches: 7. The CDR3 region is CASYPGTGPYEQYF. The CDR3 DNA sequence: TGTGCCAGCTATCCCGGGACAGGGCCCTACGAGCAGTACTTC.

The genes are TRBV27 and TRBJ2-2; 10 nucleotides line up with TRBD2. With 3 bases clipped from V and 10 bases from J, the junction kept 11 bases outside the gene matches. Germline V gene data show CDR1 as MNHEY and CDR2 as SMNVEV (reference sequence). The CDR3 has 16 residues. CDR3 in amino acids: CASSFWSSGGPAELFF. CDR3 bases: TGTGCCAGCAGTTTTTGGAGTAGCGGGGGGCCCGCGGAGCTGTTTTTT.

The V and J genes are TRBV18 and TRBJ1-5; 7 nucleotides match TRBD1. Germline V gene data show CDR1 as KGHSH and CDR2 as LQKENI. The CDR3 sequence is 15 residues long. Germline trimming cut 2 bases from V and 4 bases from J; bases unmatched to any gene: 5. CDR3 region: CASSPAGTENQPQHF. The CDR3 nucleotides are TGTGCCAGCTCACCAGCAGGGACAGAGAATCAGCCCCAGCATTTT.